This T cell receptor beta chain comes out of a study of T cells in Graves' hyperthyroidism and ophthalmopathy. The germline gives CDR1 SGHVS, CDR2 FQNEAQ. The CDR3 loop spans 20 amino acids. The V and J ends lost 5 bases and 3 bases, in that order; junction bases with no gene match: 20. This clonotype was found many times. Amplification of TCR beta CDR3 regions used RNA as the template. During a first-round RT-PCR of the TCR CDR3, the HTBI primer set was used. TCRdb redid the calling of the multiplex PCR reads with MiXCR, one entry per CDR3 protein. The sample has around 600,000 distinct CDR3 sequences, 11% to 15% seen once.

Sequences were obtained from blood. The TCR sequence derives from a woman aged 18-29 years with Graves' ophthalmopathy. The chain is built from TRBV7-8 and TRBJ2-3, with TRBD2 matching over 10 bases. The CDR3 reads CASSTYPGTSDTGETDTQYF. The CDR3 DNA follows: TGTGCCAGCAGCACCTACCCGGGGACTAGCGATACGGGGGAAACAGATACGCAGTATTTT.